The 30 T cell receptor beta chains presented below share a single source sample, sequenced in a study of blood T cell repertoires in COVID-19. Here immunoSEQ multiplex PCR was the method, and the copy in TCRdb shows in-frame clones only, minus some. The sample lists under 250,000 clones, 86% occurring once. Sequencing was carried out using peripheral blood. Receptors originate from a man at least 80 years old with acute or convalescent COVID-19.

The chain has TRBV7-8 and TRBJ2-1; 8 nucleotides align to TRBD1. J gave up 8 bases and V 5 bases, and 17 bases lay outside the gene matches. This CDR3 is 17 amino acids long. Germline loops: CDR1 SGHVS, CDR2 FQNEAQ. The CDR3, as DNA: TGTGCCAGCAGCCCAAGCCCCTCACAGGGGGTAATTGATGAGCAGTTCTTC. Encoded protein: CASSPSPSQGVIDEQFF.

This clone has just one count. Other nucleotide sequences in the sample specify the same CDR3. The chain couples TRBV5-1 to TRBJ1-2; the match to TRBD1 covers 9 bases. There are 15 residues in the CDR3. Losses at the gene ends were 0 bases for V and 2 bases for J; bases not matched to a gene: 2. CDR1 is SGHRS, CDR2 YFSETQ, per germline. The CDR3 spells CASSLGGTGNYGYTF. The CDR3 coding sequence is TGCGCCAGCAGCTTGGGCGGGACAGGGAACTATGGCTACACCTTC.

The chain links TRBV2 to TRBJ1-1; perhaps TRBD1 as D (6 bases). The CDR3 is 14 residues long. Germline values: CDR1 SNHLY, CDR2 FYNNEI. Trimming shortened V by 6 bases and J by 2 bases, and 13 bases separated the two germline ends. The CDR3 nucleotides read TGTGCCAGCAGCTCCCCGGGGGGCAACACTGAAGCTTTCTTT. It specifies CASSSPGGNTEAFF.

CDR3 DNA sequence: TGTGCCAGCAGTTTATTATCGGGACAGGGGTCCTATAGCAATCAGCCCCAGCATTTT. Encoded protein: CASSLLSGQGSYSNQPQHF. The chain is built from TRBV27 and TRBJ1-5, with TRBD1 identical over 10 bases. With 1 base clipped from V and 0 bases from J, the junction kept 9 bases outside the gene matches. Germline V gene data show CDR1 as MNHEY and CDR2 as SMNVEV (reference sequence). CDR3 length: 19 residues.

V gene TRBV19 combines with J gene TRBJ1-4; D is unresolved. V shed 6 bases and J shed 2 bases, with 10 bases lying between them. The germline gives CDR1 LNHDA, CDR2 SQIVND (reference sequence). This CDR3 has 14 amino acids. The CDR3 spells CASSEGSTNEKLFF. In DNA, the CDR3 is TGTGCCAGTAGCGAGGGCTCGACTAATGAAAAACTGTTTTTT.

This clone was seen a few times. The chain links TRBV7-2 to TRBJ2-2, with 11 bases fitting TRBD2. Germline V gene lookup returns CDR1 SGHTA and CDR2 FQGNSA. With 1 base clipped from V and 7 bases from J, the junction kept 11 bases outside the gene matches. CDR3 length: 18 residues. CDR3 nucleotide sequence: TGTGCCAGCAGCTTAGTTCGACTAGCGGGACGTCTTTTCGGGGAGCTGTTTTTT. Protein sequence: CASSLVRLAGRLFGELFF.

J is TRBJ1-1 and V is TRBV5-6, with 8 bases fitting TRBD1. The V segment lost 4 bases and the J segment 8 bases; nucleotides outside the gene matches: 13. Germline V gene lookup returns CDR1 SGHDT and CDR2 YYEEEE. The CDR3 has 15 residues. The CDR3 loop is CASSRIKTGVKEAFF. Here the CDR3 DNA reads TGTGCCAGCAGCCGAATAAAGACAGGGGTCAAAGAAGCTTTCTTT.

This clone has a handful of counts. V is TRBV4-1 and J is TRBJ2-7, with TRBD2 matching 12 bases. Per the germline V gene, CDR1 is MGHRA and CDR2 is YSYEKL. V lost 1 base and J lost 1; bases outside the gene matches: 5. The CDR3 runs to 17 residues. The CDR3 loop reads CASSQGSSGGGSYEQYF. DNA of the CDR3: TGCGCCAGCAGCCAAGGCTCTAGCGGGGGGGGTTCCTACGAGCAGTACTTC.

The chain has TRBV28 and TRBJ2-3; TRBD2 agrees at 15 bases. After removal of 6 bases from V and 3 bases from J, the junction contained 7 bases not matched to a gene. CDR3 length: 17 residues. The germline gives CDR1 MDHEN, CDR2 SYDVKM. The DNA for the CDR3 is TGTGCCAGCAGATTAACCGGGACTAGCGGGAGGACAGATACGCAGTATTTT. Translation: CASRLTGTSGRTDTQYF.

The CDR3 DNA sequence: TGTGCCAGCGGGGAGGGTGGCAATGAGCAGTTCTTC. This encodes CASGEGGNEQFF. The genes are TRBV28 and TRBJ2-1; 7 nucleotides align to TRBD2. Trimming removed 8 bases from V and 6 bases from J; junction bases left unmatched: 4. The CDR3 length is 12 residues. Germline CDR1 is MDHEN and CDR2 is SYDVKM.

The chain has TRBV5-8 and TRBJ1-4; D is undetermined. V lost 0 bases and J 3 bases, leaving 12 bases between the germline ends. Germline loops: CDR1 SGHTS, CDR2 YDEGEE. This CDR3 is 16 amino acids long. The CDR3 nucleotides read TGTGCCAGCAGCTTGGTATCGTCGGTGGCTAATGAAAAACTGTTTTTT. Protein product: CASSLVSSVANEKLFF.

The V gene is TRBV29-1, the J gene TRBJ1-2; 9 bases are shared with TRBD1. This CDR3 comprises 12 residues. With 6 bases clipped from V and 4 bases from J, the junction kept 3 bases outside the gene matches. Looked up from germline, CDR1 is SQVTM and CDR2 is ANQGSEA. CDR3 sequence reads: CSVEDRGYGYTF. In DNA, the CDR3 is TGCAGCGTAGAGGACAGGGGCTATGGCTACACCTTC.

V usage is TRBV9 and J usage is TRBJ2-7; no clear D gene. The V and J ends lost 4 bases and 3 bases respectively, with 11 bases between them. The length of the CDR3 is 13 residues. Germline V gives CDR1 SGDLS, CDR2 YYNGEE. The chain's CDR3 is CASSPAPFYEQYF. In DNA form, the CDR3 reads TGTGCCAGCAGCCCTGCGCCCTTCTACGAGCAGTACTTC.

The J gene is TRBJ1-6, the V gene TRBV14; D gene unclear. The germline V gene has CDR1 SGHDN and CDR2 FVKESK. V was clipped by 1 base and J by 8 bases, with 12 bases between them. The CDR3 length is 15 residues. CDR3 sequence reads: CASSQALLSHSPLHF. Written as DNA, the CDR3 is TGTGCCAGCAGCCAAGCACTACTCTCCCATTCACCCCTCCACTTT.

This clone was picked up one time. The V and J genes are TRBV7-2 and TRBJ2-2; 7 bases align to TRBD1. The CDR3 runs to 15 residues. The J segment lost 2 bases and the V segment lost 4 bases, leaving 4 bases of the junction unmatched. Germline V CDR1 and CDR2: SGHTA, FQGNSA. CDR3 DNA sequence: TGTGCCAGCAGCTCCAGGGGGAGAAACACCGGGGAGCTGTTTTTT. Translated: CASSSRGRNTGELFF.

The chain is built from TRBV18 and TRBJ1-1, with D hard to call. The CDR3 extends over 13 amino acids. From germline, CDR1 is KGHSH and CDR2 LQKENI. V lost 6 bases, J lost 1 base, and 9 bases lay in between. DNA of the CDR3: TGTGCCAGCTCGGTGGGAGGGAACACTGAAGCTTTCTTT. It encodes CASSVGGNTEAFF.

V and J are TRBV6-6 and TRBJ1-1, with 8 bases fitting TRBD1. The germline gives CDR1 MNHNY, CDR2 SVGAGI (reference sequence). CDR3 length equals 12 residues. J gave up 10 bases and V 7 bases, and 8 bases lay outside the gene matches. CDR3 region: CASTLTGDLAFF. The CDR3 DNA is TGTGCCAGCACCTTGACAGGGGACCTAGCTTTCTTT.

The chain is built from TRBV28 and TRBJ2-3; D might be TRBD1 (5 bases). CDR1 MDHEN and CDR2 SYDVKM come from the germline V gene. The CDR3 is made up of 13 amino acids. The ends were cut back, 6 bases at V and 4 bases at J, with 11 bases in the middle. The CDR3 DNA sequence: TGTGCCAGCAGGGGGCGGTCGCCAGATACGCAGTATTTT. Its translation is CASRGRSPDTQYF.

This chain uses TRBV18 with TRBJ1-5; 7 nucleotides match TRBD1. CDR1 is KGHSH, CDR2 LQKENI, per germline. J gave up 4 bases and V 3 bases, and 6 bases lay outside the gene matches. The CDR3 extends over 15 amino acids. The CDR3 DNA reads TGTGCCAGCTCACCGGGAGCAGGGGGAAATCAGCCCCAGCATTTT. This sequence encodes CASSPGAGGNQPQHF.

This clone has more than one count but fewer than ten. The DNA of the CDR3 is TGTGCCAGCAGCTTAAGGCTAGCGGGCGAGCAGTACTTC. Protein: CASSLRLAGEQYF. The genes are TRBV7-2 and TRBJ2-7; 8 bases line up with TRBD2. This CDR3 has 13 residues. Per the germline V gene, CDR1 is SGHTA and CDR2 is FQGNSA. Trimming took 2 bases from V and 6 from J; bases not matched to a gene: 3.

This sequence joins TRBV6-5 and TRBJ2-7; 8 positions agree with TRBD1. This CDR3 has 15 amino acids. Germline V gives CDR1 MNHEY, CDR2 SVGAGI. The junction had 10 bases not matched to a gene; V was cut back by 2 bases and J by 7 bases. The CDR3 here is CASSYLDRALWEQYF. The CDR3 DNA sequence: TGTGCCAGCAGTTACCTGGACAGGGCACTATGGGAGCAGTACTTC.

This clone was detected once. The rearrangement joins TRBV9 to TRBJ2-7; D not certain. Germline V gene lookup returns CDR1 SGDLS and CDR2 YYNGEE. Trimming pared 0 bases from V and 3 bases from J, leaving 16 bases between. This CDR3 spans 16 amino acids. Here the CDR3 reads CASSVAPGSNGYEQYF. CDR3 sequence (DNA): TGTGCCAGCAGCGTAGCCCCGGGTTCTAACGGCTACGAGCAGTACTTC. The whole variable domain, remainder taken from reference TRBV9 and TRBJ2-7, is DSGVTQTPKHLITATGQRVTLRCSPRSGDLSVYWYQQSLDQGLQFLIQYYNGEERAKGNILERFSAQQFPDLHSELNLSSLELGDSALYFCASSVAPGSNGYEQYFGPGTRLTVT.

The V gene is TRBV24-1, the J gene TRBJ2-1, with 8 positions matching TRBD2. The CDR3 has 16 amino acids. Trimming at V came to 3 bases and at J to 0 bases, leaving 3 bases not matched to a gene. The germline gives CDR1 KGHDR, CDR2 SFDVKD. CDR3 residues: CATSDASGGSYNEQFF. In DNA form, the CDR3 reads TGTGCCACCAGTGATGCCAGCGGGGGCTCCTACAATGAGCAGTTCTTC.

The chain combines TRBV14 with TRBJ2-2; perhaps TRBD2 as D (5 bases). This CDR3 has 16 amino acids. From germline, CDR1 is SGHDN and CDR2 FVKESK. V lost 0 bases and J lost 6, with 14 bases in between. The chain's CDR3 is CASSQELGKWAGELFF. The DNA for the CDR3 is TGTGCCAGCAGCCAAGAACTAGGCAAGTGGGCCGGGGAGCTGTTTTTT.

The chain carries TRBV6-5 and TRBJ2-1; 9 bases are a match to TRBD2. Looked up from germline, CDR1 is MNHEY and CDR2 is SVGAGI. This CDR3 region has 13 residues. The V segment lost 7 bases and the J segment 8 bases; nucleotides outside the gene matches: 6. CDR3 nucleotide sequence: TGTGCCAGCATGGGGCTAGCGGGGTATGAGCAGTTCTTC. This encodes CASMGLAGYEQFF.

This chain links TRBV6-5 with TRBJ1-4, with D tentatively TRBD1 (6 bases). With 6 bases removed from V and 6 bases from J, the gap between germline ends came to 14 bases. There are 14 residues in the CDR3. Germline V lookup: CDR1 MNHEY, CDR2 SVGAGI. In DNA, the CDR3 is TGTGCCAGCAGACAACCTGGGGGCGATGAAAAACTGTTTTTT. Translated, it gives CASRQPGGDEKLFF.

The J gene is TRBJ1-1, the V gene TRBV5-4, with 8 bases fitting TRBD1. V shed 7 bases, J shed 1 base, and the junction held 12 bases outside the gene matches. CDR3 length: 16 amino acids. CDR1 SGHNT and CDR2 YYREEE come from the germline V gene (reference sequence). The CDR3 DNA is TGTGCCAGCGGAAAGACAGGGGAACCGTGGAACACTGAAGCTTTCTTT. Amino acid sequence: CASGKTGEPWNTEAFF.

This clone was picked up a small number of times. The chain has TRBV15 and TRBJ1-2; D is unclear. The germline V and J ends were trimmed by 5 bases and 4 bases, with 11 bases remaining between them. Germline V gene sequence: CDR1 LNHNV, CDR2 YYDKDF (reference sequence). This CDR3 region has 13 residues. CDR3 DNA: TGTGCCACCAGCGGTACCCGGGGCTATGGCTACACCTTC. It encodes CATSGTRGYGYTF.

The V call is TRBV18, the J call TRBJ2-7, with TRBD2 as a possible D gene (6 bases). Germline CDR1 KGHSH, CDR2 LQKENI. This CDR3 is built from 13 residues. Trimming cost V 1 base and J 5 bases, with 9 bases left between them. The CDR3 nucleotides are TGTGCCAGCTCACCACGCGGGGAAGACGAGCAGTACTTC. Translation: CASSPRGEDEQYF. The full variable domain, in which reference TRBV18 and TRBJ2-7 provide the parts outside the CDR3, is NAGVMQNPRHLVRRRGQEARLRCSPMKGHSHVYWYRQLPEEGLKFMVYLQKENIIDESGMPKERFSAEFPKEGPSILRIQQVVRGDSAAYFCASSPRGEDEQYFGPGTRLTVT.

The V call is TRBV19, the J call TRBJ1-2, with 9 bases fitting TRBD1. The V gene's germline CDR1 is LNHDA and CDR2 SQIVND (reference sequence). CDR3 length: 14 amino acids. The ends lost 4 bases at V and 4 bases at J; junction bases unmatched: 4. The CDR3 nucleotides are TGTGCCAGTAGTAACCGGGACAGGGCCTATGGCTACACCTTC. This sequence encodes CASSNRDRAYGYTF. The full variable domain, its missing parts supplied by reference TRBV19 and TRBJ1-2, is DGGITQSPKYLFRKEGQNVTLSCEQNLNHDAMYWYRQDPGQGLRLIYYSQIVNDFQKGDIAEGYSVSREKKESFPLTVTSAQKNPTAFYLCASSNRDRAYGYTFGSGTRLTVV.